A single sample is the source of the 20 T cell receptor beta chains below, sequenced in a study of blood T cell repertoires in COVID-19. Sequenced by immunoSEQ multiplex PCR; TCRdb stores in-frame clones only, minus some. This table has around 100,000 clones, roughly 87% appearing once. The sample consisted of peripheral blood. The receptor source for this set is a man aged 25-40 years in a cohort sampled during active COVID-19.

The chain has TRBV5-6 and TRBJ1-2, with a weak D call TRBD1 (5 bases). Germline values: CDR1 SGHDT, CDR2 YYEEEE. Trimming took 7 bases from V and 4 from J, leaving 20 bases between them. CDR3 size: 15 residues. CDR3 bases: TGTGCCAGCCAGAATGGAAGATGGGGCGTCTATGGCTACACCTTC. It encodes CASQNGRWGVYGYTF.

V usage is TRBV4-2 and J usage is TRBJ2-3, with 8 bases identical to TRBD2. Germline V lookup: CDR1 LGHNA, CDR2 YNFKEQ. This CDR3 region has 14 residues. With V trimmed by 6 bases and J by 4 bases, 6 bases remained unmatched. The CDR3 spells CASSRGGPPDTQYF. DNA for the CDR3: TGTGCCAGCAGTCGGGGGGGCCCCCCAGATACGCAGTATTTT.

CDR3 sequence: CASSFRGVAGTWNSPLHF. CDR3 DNA: TGTGCCAGCAGTTTCCGGGGTGTAGCGGGGACGTGGAATTCACCCCTCCACTTT. The chain combines TRBV27 with TRBJ1-6, with a possible D match to TRBD1 (5 bases). Germline V gene data show CDR1 as MNHEY and CDR2 as SMNVEV (reference sequence). The V end was cut by 3 bases, the J end by 7 bases, with 22 bases between. The CDR3 totals 18 residues.

The rearrangement uses TRBV28 and TRBJ2-7, with D uncertain. The CDR3 has 12 residues. The germline V and J ends were trimmed by 5 bases and 4 bases, with 9 bases remaining between them. From germline, CDR1 is MDHEN and CDR2 SYDVKM. CDR3 coding DNA: TGTGCCAGCAGTGATACAGATTACGAGCAGTACTTC. Amino acids: CASSDTDYEQYF.

This chain uses TRBV6-5 with TRBJ2-7; 9 bases map to TRBD1. The CDR3 covers 16 residues. Trimming cost V 3 bases and J 7 bases; bases outside gene matches: 13. Germline values: CDR1 MNHEY, CDR2 SVGAGI. CDR3 region: CASSYASGQGRQEQYF. CDR3 DNA: TGTGCCAGCAGTTATGCCTCGGGACAGGGACGCCAAGAGCAGTACTTC.

V usage is TRBV11-2 and J usage is TRBJ2-7, with D perhaps TRBD2 (5 bases). CDR1 is SGHAT and CDR2 is FQNNGV in the germline V gene. The CDR3 spans 15 residues. V lost 3 bases and J lost 0, with 12 bases in between. CDR3 coding DNA: TGTGCCAGCAGCTTTGTCGAGGGCTTCTCCTACGAGCAGTACTTC. Protein product: CASSFVEGFSYEQYF.

This chain joins TRBV24-1 and TRBJ2-1; 9 positions agree with TRBD2. This CDR3 has 15 amino acids. Germline trimming cut 5 bases from V and 7 bases from J; bases unmatched to any gene: 8. The germline V gene encodes CDR1 KGHDR and CDR2 SFDVKD. The CDR3 loop is CATSVKGTSTNEQFF. The CDR3 bases are TGTGCCACCAGTGTAAAAGGGACTAGCACGAATGAGCAGTTCTTC.

A single count supports this clone. This chain uses TRBV6-2 or TRBV6-3 with TRBJ2-1, with 9 bases lining up with TRBD1. Trimming cost V 6 bases and J 6 bases; bases outside gene matches: 6. The CDR3 runs 14 residues. Germline V lookup: CDR1 MNHEY, CDR2 SVGEGT. CDR3 coding DNA: TGTGCCAGCAGCCCGGGACAGGGTGGCAATGAGCAGTTCTTC. The encoded protein is CASSPGQGGNEQFF.

The chain employs TRBV7-2 and TRBJ1-4; 10 positions match TRBD1. V dropped 10 bases and J dropped 4; count of bases not matched to a gene: 15. The CDR3 length is 17 residues. CDR1 is SGHTA and CDR2 is FQGNSA in the germline V gene. In DNA, the CDR3 is TGTGCCAACCTTGACAGGGGGCGCGTTCCAAGTAATGAAAAACTGTTTTTT. It translates to CANLDRGRVPSNEKLFF.

The count of this clone is one. The CDR3 region is CASSARTVNYGYTF. DNA of the CDR3: TGTGCCAGTAGTGCCAGGACAGTTAACTATGGCTACACCTTC. The rearrangement joins TRBV19 to TRBJ1-2, with a weak D call TRBD1 (6 bases). The CDR3 loop spans 14 amino acids. Germline lookup yields CDR1 LNHDA and CDR2 SQIVND (reference sequence). Trimming shortened V by 5 bases and J by 1 base, and 11 bases separated the two germline ends.

The chain employs TRBV3-1 (or the pseudogene TRBV3-2) and TRBJ2-1; 8 bases fit TRBD1. The CDR3 covers 15 residues. Unmatched junction bases numbered 5, after V lost 1 base and J lost 6 bases. From germline, CDR1 is LGHDT and CDR2 YNNKEL (reference sequence). DNA of the CDR3: TGTGCCAGCAGCCAAGGCCAGGGGGCGTCCAATGAGCAGTTCTTC. This gives the protein CASSQGQGASNEQFF.

The table lists this clone with a count of one. The chain links TRBV27 to TRBJ2-3; weak D call: TRBD2 (5 bases). V lost 0 bases, J lost 0 bases, and 7 bases lay in between. This CDR3 has 15 residues. Germline V gives CDR1 MNHEY, CDR2 SMNVEV (reference sequence). CDR3 in DNA: TGTGCCAGCAGTTTATCTAGACTAAGCACAGATACGCAGTATTTT. The encoded protein is CASSLSRLSTDTQYF.

The chain is built from TRBV7-9 and TRBJ1-2, with D tentatively TRBD1 (6 bases). Trimming cost V 1 base and J 2 bases, with 17 bases left between them. The CDR3 extends over 17 amino acids. CDR1 is SEHNR, CDR2 FQNEAQ, per germline (reference sequence). The CDR3 coding sequence is TGTGCCAGCAGCTTAGAGTCGACAGGCCGCCGGAACTATGGCTACACCTTC. Amino acid sequence: CASSLESTGRRNYGYTF.

The J gene is TRBJ1-6, the V gene TRBV5-6, with 11 bases identical to TRBD1. Germline trimming cut 0 bases from V and 9 bases from J; bases unmatched to any gene: 14. Germline values: CDR1 SGHDT, CDR2 YYEEEE. CDR3 length equals 19 residues. CDR3 DNA: TGTGCCAGCAGCTTGGGTGGGACAGGGGGATTTCCGATCGGTTCACCCCTCCACTTT. Protein sequence: CASSLGGTGGFPIGSPLHF.

The genes are TRBV30 and TRBJ1-1; no clear D. Germline V gene sequence: CDR1 GTSNPN, CDR2 SVGIG (reference sequence). Trimming shortened V by 1 base and J by 1 base, and 4 bases separated the two germline ends. The CDR3 runs 12 residues. CDR3: CAWSDTNTEAFF. CDR3 bases: TGTGCCTGGAGTGACACGAACACTGAAGCTTTCTTT.

In this sample, this clone turned up once. The V and J genes are TRBV6-6 and TRBJ2-7; D perhaps matches TRBD1 (5 bases). Trimming shortened V by 2 bases and J by 5 bases, and 13 bases separated the two germline ends. The length of the CDR3 is 14 residues. Germline CDR1 reads MNHNY; CDR2 reads SVGAGI (reference sequence). The CDR3 bases are TGTGCCAGCAGTTACCGGACAAGCAGGGACGAGCAGTACTTC. Protein sequence: CASSYRTSRDEQYF.

The chain links TRBV30 to TRBJ2-7; no clear D gene. The germline CDR1 and CDR2 sequences are GTSNPN and SVGIG (reference sequence). The CDR3 has 11 amino acids. V gave up 7 bases and J gave up 2 bases, with 9 bases separating them. The CDR3 bases are TGTGCCTCGACAACAGCCTACGAGCAGTACTTC. Amino acid sequence: CASTTAYEQYF. Filled out from reference TRBV30 and TRBJ2-7, the complete variable domain reads SQTIHQWPATLVQPVGSPLSLECTVEGTSNPNLYWYRQAAGRGLQLLFYSVGIGQISSEVPQNLSASRPQDRQFILSSKKLLLSDSGFYLCASTTAYEQYFGPGTRLTVT.

This clone was picked up a small number of times. The gene calls are TRBV2 and TRBJ2-7; 9 bases are a match to TRBD1. CDR1 is SNHLY, CDR2 FYNNEI, per germline. Unmatched junction bases numbered 20, after V lost 6 bases and J lost 5 bases. CDR3 length: 18 amino acids. The CDR3, as DNA: TGTGCCAGCAGGCATCCGGGACAGGGTCATCTTTCGGAGGACGAGCAGTACTTC. It specifies CASRHPGQGHLSEDEQYF. Full variable domain (rest looked up from reference TRBV2 and TRBJ2-7): EPEVTQTPSHQVTQMGQEVILRCVPISNHLYFYWYRQILGQKVEFLVSFYNNEISEKSEIFDDQFSVERPDGSNFTLKIRSTKLEDSAMYFCASRHPGQGHLSEDEQYFGPGTRLTVT.

This clone was counted a single time. The chain is built from TRBV28 and TRBJ2-3; 8 nucleotides match TRBD2. The CDR3 length is 16 residues. Germline V gene data show CDR1 as MDHEN and CDR2 as SYDVKM. V lost 2 bases and J lost 1; bases outside the gene matches: 5. CDR3 DNA sequence: TGTGCCAGCAGTTTAGACCGGGGGGGGCGCACAGATACGCAGTATTTT. Translation gives CASSLDRGGRTDTQYF.

Of note for this clone: Additional DNA sequences in this sample encode the identical CDR3. The chain couples TRBV28 to TRBJ1-3; a possible D gene is TRBD1 (6 bases). The germline V gene has CDR1 MDHEN and CDR2 SYDVKM. V gave up 6 bases and J gave up 3 bases, with 12 bases separating them. The CDR3 sequence is 14 residues long. The CDR3 loop reads CASRKTGSGNTIYF. The CDR3 coding sequence is TGTGCCAGCAGAAAAACAGGGAGTGGAAACACCATATATTTT.